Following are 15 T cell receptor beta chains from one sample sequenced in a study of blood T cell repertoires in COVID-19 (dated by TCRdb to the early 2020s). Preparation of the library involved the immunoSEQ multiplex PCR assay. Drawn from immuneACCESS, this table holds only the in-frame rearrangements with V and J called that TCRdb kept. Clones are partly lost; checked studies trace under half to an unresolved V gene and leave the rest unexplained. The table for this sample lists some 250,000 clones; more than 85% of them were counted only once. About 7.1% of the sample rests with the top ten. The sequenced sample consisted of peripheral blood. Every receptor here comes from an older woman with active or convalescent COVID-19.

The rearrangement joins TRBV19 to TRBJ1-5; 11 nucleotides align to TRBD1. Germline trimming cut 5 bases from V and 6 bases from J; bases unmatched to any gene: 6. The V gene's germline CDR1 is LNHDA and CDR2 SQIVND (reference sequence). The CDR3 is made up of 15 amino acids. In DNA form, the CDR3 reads TGTGCCAGTAGTGTAGGGACAGGGGGAACTCAGCCCCAGCATTTT. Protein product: CASSVGTGGTQPQHF. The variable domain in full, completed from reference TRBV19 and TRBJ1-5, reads DGGITQSPKYLFRKEGQNVTLSCEQNLNHDAMYWYRQDPGQGLRLIYYSQIVNDFQKGDIAEGYSVSREKKESFPLTVTSAQKNPTAFYLCASSVGTGGTQPQHFGDGTRLSIL.

CDR3 residues: CASRTSGGFEQFF. In nucleotides, the CDR3 is TGTGCCAGCAGAACTAGCGGGGGTTTTGAGCAGTTCTTC. The V gene is TRBV6-5, the J gene TRBJ2-1, with TRBD2 matching over 11 bases. Germline CDR1 is MNHEY and CDR2 is SVGAGI. CDR3 length equals 13 residues. V lost 6 bases to trimming and J lost 9 bases; unmatched junction nucleotides: 4.

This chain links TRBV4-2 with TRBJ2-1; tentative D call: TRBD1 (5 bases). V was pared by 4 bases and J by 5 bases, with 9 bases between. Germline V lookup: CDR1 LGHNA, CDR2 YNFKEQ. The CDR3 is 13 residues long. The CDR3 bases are TGTGCCAGCAGCCTCCTACAGGACAATGAGCAGTTCTTC. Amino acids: CASSLLQDNEQFF.

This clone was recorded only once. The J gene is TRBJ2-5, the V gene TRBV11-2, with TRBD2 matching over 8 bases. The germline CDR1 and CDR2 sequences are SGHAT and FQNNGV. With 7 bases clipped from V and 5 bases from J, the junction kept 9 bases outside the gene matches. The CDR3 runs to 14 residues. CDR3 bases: TGTGCCAGCAACCCGGGACTAGAGGGTGAGACCCAGTACTTC. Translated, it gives CASNPGLEGETQYF.

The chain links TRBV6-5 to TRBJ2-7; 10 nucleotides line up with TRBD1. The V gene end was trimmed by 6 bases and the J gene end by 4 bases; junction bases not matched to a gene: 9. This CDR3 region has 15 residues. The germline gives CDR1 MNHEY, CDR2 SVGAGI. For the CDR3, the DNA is TGTGCCAGCAGGACGCCCACGGGACAGGGGTACGAGCAGTACTTC. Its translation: CASRTPTGQGYEQYF.

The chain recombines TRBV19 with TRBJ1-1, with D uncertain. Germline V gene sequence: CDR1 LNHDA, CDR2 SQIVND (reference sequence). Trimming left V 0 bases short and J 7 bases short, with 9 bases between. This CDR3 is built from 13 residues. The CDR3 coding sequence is TGTGCCAGTAGTATAGATCTGGTAGTTGAAGCTTTCTTT. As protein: CASSIDLVVEAFF.

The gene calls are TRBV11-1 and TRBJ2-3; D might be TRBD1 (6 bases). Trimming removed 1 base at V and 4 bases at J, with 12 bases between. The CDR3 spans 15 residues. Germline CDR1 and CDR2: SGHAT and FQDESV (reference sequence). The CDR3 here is CASSLGNRAADTQYF. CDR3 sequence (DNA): TGTGCCAGCAGCTTAGGGAACAGGGCGGCAGATACGCAGTATTTT.

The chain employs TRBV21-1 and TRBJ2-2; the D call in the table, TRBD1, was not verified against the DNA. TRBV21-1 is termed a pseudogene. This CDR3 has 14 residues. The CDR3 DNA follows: TGTGCCAGCAGCAAATCAGAACCCACCGGGGAGCTGTTTTTT. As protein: CASSKSEPTGELFF.

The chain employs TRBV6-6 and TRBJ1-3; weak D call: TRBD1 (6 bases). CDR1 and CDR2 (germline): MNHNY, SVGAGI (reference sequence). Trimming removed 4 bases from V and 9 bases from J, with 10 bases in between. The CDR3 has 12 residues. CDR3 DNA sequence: TGTGCCAGCAGTTCAAGGGGGAGCACCATATATTTT. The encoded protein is CASSSRGSTIYF.

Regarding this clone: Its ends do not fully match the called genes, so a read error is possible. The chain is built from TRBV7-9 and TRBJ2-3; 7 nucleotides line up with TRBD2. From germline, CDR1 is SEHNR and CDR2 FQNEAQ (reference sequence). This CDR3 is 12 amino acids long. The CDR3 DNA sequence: TGTGCCAGCAGCTTACCCGGGAAGCGGGAAGATTTT. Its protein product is CASSLPGKREDF.

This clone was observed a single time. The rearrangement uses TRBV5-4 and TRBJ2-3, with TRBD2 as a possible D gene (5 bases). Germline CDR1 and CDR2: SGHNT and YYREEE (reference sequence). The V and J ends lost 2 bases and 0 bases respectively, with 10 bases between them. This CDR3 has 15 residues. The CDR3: CASSFSRLSTDTQYF. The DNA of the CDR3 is TGTGCCAGCAGCTTTTCGAGACTAAGCACAGATACGCAGTATTTT.

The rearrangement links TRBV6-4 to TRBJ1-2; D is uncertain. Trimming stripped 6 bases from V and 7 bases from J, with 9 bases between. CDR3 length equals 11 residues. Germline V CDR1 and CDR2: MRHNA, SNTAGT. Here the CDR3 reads CASREGSGYTF. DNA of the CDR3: TGTGCCAGCAGGGAGGGTTCTGGCTACACCTTC.

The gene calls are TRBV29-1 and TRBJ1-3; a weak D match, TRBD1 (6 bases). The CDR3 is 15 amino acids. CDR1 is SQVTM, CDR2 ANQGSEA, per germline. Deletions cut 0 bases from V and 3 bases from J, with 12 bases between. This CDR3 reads CSVEDTGGVGNTIYF. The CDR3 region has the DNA TGCAGCGTTGAAGATACGGGGGGCGTTGGAAACACCATATATTTT.

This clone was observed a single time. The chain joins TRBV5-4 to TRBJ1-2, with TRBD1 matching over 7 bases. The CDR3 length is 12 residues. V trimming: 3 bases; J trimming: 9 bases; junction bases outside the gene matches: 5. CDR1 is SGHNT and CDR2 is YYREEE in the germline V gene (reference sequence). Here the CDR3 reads CASSWQGGSYTF. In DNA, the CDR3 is TGTGCCAGCAGCTGGCAGGGGGGAAGCTACACCTTC.

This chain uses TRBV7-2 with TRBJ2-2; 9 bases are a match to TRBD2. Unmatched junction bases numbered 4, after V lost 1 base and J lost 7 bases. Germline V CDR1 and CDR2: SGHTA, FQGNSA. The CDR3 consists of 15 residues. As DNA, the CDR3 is TGTGCCAGCAGCTTAGGGACTAGCGCGGGCGGGGAGCTGTTTTTT. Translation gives CASSLGTSAGGELFF.